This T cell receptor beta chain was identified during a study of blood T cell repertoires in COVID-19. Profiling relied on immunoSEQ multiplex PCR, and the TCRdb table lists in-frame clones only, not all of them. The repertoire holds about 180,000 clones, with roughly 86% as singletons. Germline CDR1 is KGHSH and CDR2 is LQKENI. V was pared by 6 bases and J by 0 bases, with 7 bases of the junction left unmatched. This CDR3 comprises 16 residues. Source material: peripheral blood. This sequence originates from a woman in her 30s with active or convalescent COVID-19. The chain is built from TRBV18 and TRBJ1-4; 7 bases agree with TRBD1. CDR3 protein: CASSQGQPATNEKLFF. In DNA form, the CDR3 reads TGTGCCAGCTCCCAGGGACAGCCTGCAACTAATGAAAAACTGTTTTTT.